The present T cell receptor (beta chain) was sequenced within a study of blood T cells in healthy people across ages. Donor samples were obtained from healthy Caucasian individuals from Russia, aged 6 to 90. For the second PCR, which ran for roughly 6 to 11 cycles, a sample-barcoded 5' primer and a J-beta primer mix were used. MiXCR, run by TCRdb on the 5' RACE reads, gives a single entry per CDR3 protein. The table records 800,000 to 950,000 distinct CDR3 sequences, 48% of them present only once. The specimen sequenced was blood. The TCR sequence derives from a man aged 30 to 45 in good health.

As DNA, the CDR3 is TGTGCCATCAAACCCGCAGGGTCCTACGAGCAGTACTTC. Amino acid sequence: CAIKPAGSYEQYF. This rearrangement joins TRBV6-1 to TRBJ2-7; D is perhaps TRBD1 (5 bases). CDR3 length: 13 residues. From germline, CDR1 is MNHNS and CDR2 SASEGT. V lost 10 bases and J lost 1, with 14 bases in between.